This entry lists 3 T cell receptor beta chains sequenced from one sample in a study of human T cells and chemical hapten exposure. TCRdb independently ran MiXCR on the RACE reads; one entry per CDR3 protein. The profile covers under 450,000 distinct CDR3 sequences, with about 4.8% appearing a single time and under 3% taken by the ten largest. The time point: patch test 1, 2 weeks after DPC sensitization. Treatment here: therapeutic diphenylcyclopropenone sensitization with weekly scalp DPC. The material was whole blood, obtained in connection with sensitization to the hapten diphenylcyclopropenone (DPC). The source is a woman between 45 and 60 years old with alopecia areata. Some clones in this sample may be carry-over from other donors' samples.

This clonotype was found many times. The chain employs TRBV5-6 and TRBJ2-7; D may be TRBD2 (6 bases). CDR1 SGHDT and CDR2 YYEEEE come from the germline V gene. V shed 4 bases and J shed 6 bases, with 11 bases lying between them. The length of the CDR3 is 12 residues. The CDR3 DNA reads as TGTGCCAGCAGCCCCTTCGGGAGCGAGCAGTACTTC. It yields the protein CASSPFGSEQYF. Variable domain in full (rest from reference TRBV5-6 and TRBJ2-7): DAGVTQSPTHLIKTRGQQVTLRCSPKSGHDTVSWYQQALGQGPQFIFQYYEEEERQRGNFPDRFSGHQFPNYSSELNVNALLLGDSALYLCASSPFGSEQYFGPGTRLTVT.

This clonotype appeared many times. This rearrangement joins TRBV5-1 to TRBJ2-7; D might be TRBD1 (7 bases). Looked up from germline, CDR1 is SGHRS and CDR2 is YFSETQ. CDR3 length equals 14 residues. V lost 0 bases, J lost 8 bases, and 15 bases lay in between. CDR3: CASSLESQGGQQYF. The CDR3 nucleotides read TGCGCCAGCAGCTTGGAATCCCAGGGGGGACAGCAGTACTTC.

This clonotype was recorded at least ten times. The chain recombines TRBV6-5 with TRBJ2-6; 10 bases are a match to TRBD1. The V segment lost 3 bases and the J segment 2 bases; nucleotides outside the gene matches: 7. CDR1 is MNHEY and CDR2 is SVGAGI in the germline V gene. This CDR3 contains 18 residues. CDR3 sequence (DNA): TGTGCCAGCAGTTATTCGACAGGGGGCCCCCCTGGGGCCAACGTCCTGACTTTC. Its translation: CASSYSTGGPPGANVLTF.